This T cell receptor (beta chain) is from a study of response to subunit inactivated influenza vaccine. General study findings and limits: A suggestion made by the authors is that each seasonal influenza vaccination recruits few new T cells.

In germline, CDR1 is SGHTA, CDR2 FQGNSA. This CDR3 has 16 residues. V dropped 1 base and J dropped 3 bases, with 13 bases sitting between them. TCRdb called the RT-PCR reads again in MiXCR, with one record for every CDR3 protein. Of hundreds of thousands of distinct CDR3 sequences in the sample, 15% to 19% are singletons; the top ten hold roughly 10%. A word on this clonotype: What it binds is unknown.

This specimen consisted of PBMCs from blood, obtained roughly 12 days after vaccination. V and J are TRBV7-2 and TRBJ1-5; D is perhaps TRBD1 (5 bases). This sequence was found in a man in his forties or fifties who received an inactivated influenza vaccine. The CDR3 protein is CASSLGTGRNNQPQHF. DNA for the CDR3: TGTGCCAGCAGCTTAGGTACGGGACGGAACAATCAGCCCCAGCATTTT. The variable domain in full, completed from reference TRBV7-2 and TRBJ1-5, reads GAGVSQSPSNKVTEKGKDVELRCDPISGHTALYWYRQSLGQGLEFLIYFQGNSAPDKSGLPSDRFSAERTGGSVSTLTIQRTQQEDSAVYLCASSLGTGRNNQPQHFGDGTRLSIL.